The clone carrying this T cell receptor beta chain was observed a handful of times. As yet, its antigen is unknown. CDR1 MGHRA and CDR2 YSYEKL come from the germline V gene. Trimming left V 4 bases short and J 1 base short, with 14 bases between. The CDR3 has 16 residues. This entry belongs to a study of cytomegalovirus exposure and HLA in healthy donors. Study at large: Drawn from HLA-typed donors, tens of millions of unique TCRs were held in an early data release. Overall study results and limits: Information on immune exposure was restricted to one variable (CMV serostatus).

The study ran its PCR with 60 Vbeta and 13 Jbeta primers. The repertoire was sequenced with immunoSEQ multiplex PCR; TCRdb's copy has only in-frame clones and lacks some. The sample yields 65,000 to 95,000 clones, roughly 79% seen once. What was sequenced was PBMCs. This sequence originates from a male donor in good health and CMV-seropositive. This chain joins TRBV4-1 and TRBJ1-5; possibly TRBD1 for D (5 bases). The CDR3 reads CASSRRGEGSNQPQHF. The CDR3 DNA is TGCGCCAGCAGCCGGCGGGGGGAAGGAAGCAATCAGCCCCAGCATTTT.